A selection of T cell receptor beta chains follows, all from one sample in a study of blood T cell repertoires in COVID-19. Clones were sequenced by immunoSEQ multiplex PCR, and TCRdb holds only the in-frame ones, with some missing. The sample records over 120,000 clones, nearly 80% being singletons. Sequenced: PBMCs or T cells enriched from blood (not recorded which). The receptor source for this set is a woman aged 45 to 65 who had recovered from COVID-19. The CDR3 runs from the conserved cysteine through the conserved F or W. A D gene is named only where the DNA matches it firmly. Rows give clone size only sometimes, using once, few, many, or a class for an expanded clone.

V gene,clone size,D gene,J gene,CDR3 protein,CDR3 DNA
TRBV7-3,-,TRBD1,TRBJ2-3,CASSLSPQGDTDTQYF,TGTGCCAGCAGCTTATCCCCCCAGGGGGACACAGATACGCAGTATTTT
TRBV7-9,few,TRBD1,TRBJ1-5,CASSPGTAYNQPQHF,TGTGCCAGCAGCCCAGGGACAGCATACAATCAGCCCCAGCATTTT
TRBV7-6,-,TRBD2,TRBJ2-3,CASSFDSGRYESTDTQYF,TGTGCCAGCAGCTTCGACAGCGGGAGGTACGAGAGCACAGATACGCAGTATTTT
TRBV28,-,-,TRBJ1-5,CASSFFSGPNQPQHF,TGTGCCAGCAGTTTTTTTTCAGGGCCCAATCAGCCCCAGCATTTT
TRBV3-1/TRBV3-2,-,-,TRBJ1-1,CASSGALGFEAFF,TGTGCCAGCAGCGGAGCCTTGGGTTTTGAGGCTTTCTTT
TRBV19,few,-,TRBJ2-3,CASSVGQTDTQYF,TGTGCCAGTAGTGTTGGACAGACGGATACGCAGTATTTT
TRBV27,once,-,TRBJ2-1,CASSFGDEQFF,TGTGCCAGCAGTTTCGGGGATGAGCAGTTCTTC
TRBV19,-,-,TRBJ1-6,CASSMREAPLHF,TGTGCCAGTAGTATGAGAGAGGCACCCCTCCACTTT
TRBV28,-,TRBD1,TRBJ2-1,CASSSDRGRQFF,TGTGCCAGCAGTTCGGACAGGGGTCGGCAGTTCTTC
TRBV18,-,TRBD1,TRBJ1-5,CASSQMPTGQGLRPQHF,TGTGCCAGCTCACAAATGCCGACAGGGCAGGGGCTGAGGCCCCAGCATTTT
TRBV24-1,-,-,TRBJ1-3,CATSDFWDIGPSGNTIYF,TGTGCCACCAGTGATTTTTGGGACATTGGCCCCTCTGGAAACACCATATATTTT
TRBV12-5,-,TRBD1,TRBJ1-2,CASGSTPPGTGNYGYTF,TGTGCTAGTGGTTCCACCCCCCCCGGGACAGGGAACTATGGCTACACCTTC
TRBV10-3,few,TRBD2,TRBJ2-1,CALGTSDMRNEQFF,TGTGCCCTAGGGACTAGCGATATGAGGAATGAGCAGTTCTTC
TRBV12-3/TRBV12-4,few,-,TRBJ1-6,CASSLLRDSPLHF,TGTGCCAGCAGTTTACTACGGGATTCACCCCTCCACTTT
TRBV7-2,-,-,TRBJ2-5,CASSLAGGETQYF,TGTGCCAGCAGCTTAGCGGGGGGAGAGACCCAGTACTTC
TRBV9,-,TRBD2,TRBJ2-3,CASSGLAVDSDTQYF,TGTGCCAGCAGCGGACTAGCGGTGGATTCAGATACGCAGTATTTT
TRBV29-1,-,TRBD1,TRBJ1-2,CSVRDSSNYGYTF,TGCAGCGTGAGGGACAGTAGCAACTATGGCTACACCTTC
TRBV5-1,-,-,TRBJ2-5,CASMGASGETQYF,TGCGCCAGCATGGGGGCCTCGGGGGAGACCCAGTACTTC
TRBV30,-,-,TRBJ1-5,CAWSEGQFNQPQHF,TGTGCCTGGAGTGAGGGGCAGTTCAATCAGCCCCAGCATTTT
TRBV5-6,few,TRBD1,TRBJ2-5,CASSLRRSGDRGKETQYF,TGTGCCAGCAGCTTACGTAGAAGCGGTGACAGGGGAAAAGAGACCCAGTACTTC
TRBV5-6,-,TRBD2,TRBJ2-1,CASSLGPGGPNNEQFF,TGTGCCAGCAGCTTGGGGCCGGGAGGGCCCAACAATGAGCAGTTCTTC
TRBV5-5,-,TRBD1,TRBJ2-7,CASSATGEEQYF,TGTGCCAGCAGCGCGACAGGGGAGGAGCAGTACTTC
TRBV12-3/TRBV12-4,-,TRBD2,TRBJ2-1,CASTLAGYNEQFF,TGTGCCAGCACCCTAGCGGGGTACAATGAGCAGTTCTTC
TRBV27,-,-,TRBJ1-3,CASSFFGAGNTIYF,TGTGCCAGCAGTTTTTTCGGAGCTGGAAACACCATATATTTT
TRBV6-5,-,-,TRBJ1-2,CASSSQGLRGYTF,TGTGCCAGCAGTTCTCAGGGTTTGCGGGGCTACACCTTC
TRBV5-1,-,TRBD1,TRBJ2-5,CASSLEARLSGGTQYF,TGCGCCAGCAGCTTGGAGGCACGTCTATCAGGGGGGACCCAGTACTTC
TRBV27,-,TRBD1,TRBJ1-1,CASSYSGTGRTEAFF,TGTGCCAGCAGTTACTCCGGGACAGGGAGGACTGAAGCTTTCTTT
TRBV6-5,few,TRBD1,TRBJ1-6,CASRAGTGSSPLHF,TGTGCCAGCAGGGCCGGGACAGGGTCATCACCCCTCCACTTT
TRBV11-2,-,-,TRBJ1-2,CASSLHQDRGNYGYTF,TGTGCCAGCAGCTTGCATCAGGACCGGGGGAACTATGGCTACACCTTC
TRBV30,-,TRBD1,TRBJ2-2,CAWSRLRGRAAPGELFF,TGTGCCTGGAGTAGACTTAGGGGGCGAGCAGCGCCCGGGGAGCTGTTTTTT
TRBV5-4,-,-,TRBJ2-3,CASSLGSVSTDTQYF,TGTGCCAGCAGCTTGGGTAGCGTGAGCACAGATACGCAGTATTTT
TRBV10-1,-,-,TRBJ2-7,CASSDDRSYEQYF,TGCGCCAGCAGTGACGACAGATCCTACGAGCAGTACTTC
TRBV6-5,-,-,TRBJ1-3,CASSYTTGSSGNTIYF,TGTGCCAGCAGTTATACCACGGGAAGCTCTGGAAACACCATATATTTT
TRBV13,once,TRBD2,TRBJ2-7,CASSLRPSGGNEQYF,TGTGCCAGCAGCTTAAGGCCCTCGGGAGGTAACGAGCAGTACTTC
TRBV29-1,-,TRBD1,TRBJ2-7,CSVLGQGANEQYF,TGCAGCGTTCTAGGACAGGGGGCAAACGAGCAGTACTTC
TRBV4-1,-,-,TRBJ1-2,CASSQDRSGSDYTF,TGCGCCAGCAGCCAAGATCGATCCGGGTCGGACTACACCTTC
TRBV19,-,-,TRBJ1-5,CASSQSSRGPQHF,TGTGCCAGTAGCCAATCGTCGCGGGGGCCCCAGCATTTT
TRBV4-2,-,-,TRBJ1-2,CASSQDARSTGYGYTF,TGTGCCAGCAGCCAAGATGCGCGGTCTACTGGGTATGGCTACACCTTC
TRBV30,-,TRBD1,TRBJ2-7,CAWSVGDRGHEQYF,TGTGCCTGGAGTGTTGGGGACAGGGGCCACGAGCAGTACTTC
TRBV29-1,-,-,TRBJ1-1,CSVEPTGWAEAFF,TGCAGCGTTGAGCCCACAGGGTGGGCTGAAGCTTTCTTT
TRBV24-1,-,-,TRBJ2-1,CATSDPRDKLGEQFF,TGTGCCACCAGTGATCCCCGTGACAAGTTAGGTGAGCAGTTCTTC
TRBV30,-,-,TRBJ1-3,CAWSNERSSGNTIYF,TGTGCCTGGAGTAACGAACGGAGCTCTGGAAACACCATATATTTT
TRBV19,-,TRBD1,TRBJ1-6,CASSIPGDRPPLHF,TGTGCCAGTAGTATCCCCGGGGACAGGCCACCCCTCCACTTT
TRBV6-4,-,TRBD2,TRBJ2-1,CASSEGAGGPNEQFF,TGTGCCAGCAGTGAGGGAGCGGGAGGGCCGAATGAGCAGTTCTTC
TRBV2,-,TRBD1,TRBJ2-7,CASLRGGALEQYF,TGTGCCAGCTTAAGAGGGGGCGCTTTGGAACAGTACTTC
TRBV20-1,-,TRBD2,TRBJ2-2,CSASMAGVGTGELFF,TGCAGTGCTAGTATGGCGGGAGTGGGGACCGGGGAGCTGTTTTTT
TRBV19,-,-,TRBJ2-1,CASSIVNNEQFF,TGTGCCAGTAGTATAGTAAACAATGAGCAGTTCTTC
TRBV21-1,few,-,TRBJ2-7,CASSPGTSGCSYEQYF,TGTGCCAGCAGCCCCGGGACTAGCGGGTGCTCCTACGAGCAGTACTTC
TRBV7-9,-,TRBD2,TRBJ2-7,CASSRTSGDLQSSYEQYF,TGTGCCAGCAGCAGGACTAGCGGGGACTTACAATCTTCCTACGAGCAGTACTTC
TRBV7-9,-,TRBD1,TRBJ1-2,CASSQGVDGYTF,TGTGCCAGCAGCCAGGGGGTCGATGGCTACACCTTC
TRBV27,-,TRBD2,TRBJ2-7,CASSSRTSGTYEQYF,TGTGCCAGCAGTTCCCGGACTAGCGGGACCTACGAGCAGTACTTC
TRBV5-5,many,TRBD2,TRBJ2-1,CASSLGRVGLAVTNEQFF,TGTGCCAGCAGCTTGGGACGAGTGGGCCTAGCGGTTACGAATGAGCAGTTCTTC
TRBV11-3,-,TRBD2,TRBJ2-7,CASSSGTSVGSYEQYF,TGTGCCAGCAGCTCAGGAACTAGCGTCGGCTCCTACGAGCAGTACTTC
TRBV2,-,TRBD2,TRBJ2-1,CASSWVGRDPKNEQFF,TGTGCCAGCAGTTGGGTCGGGAGGGACCCAAAAAATGAGCAGTTCTTC
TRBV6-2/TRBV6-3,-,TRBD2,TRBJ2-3,CASSISGGTYTDTQYF,TGTGCCAGCAGCATAAGCGGGGGGACTTACACAGATACGCAGTATTTT